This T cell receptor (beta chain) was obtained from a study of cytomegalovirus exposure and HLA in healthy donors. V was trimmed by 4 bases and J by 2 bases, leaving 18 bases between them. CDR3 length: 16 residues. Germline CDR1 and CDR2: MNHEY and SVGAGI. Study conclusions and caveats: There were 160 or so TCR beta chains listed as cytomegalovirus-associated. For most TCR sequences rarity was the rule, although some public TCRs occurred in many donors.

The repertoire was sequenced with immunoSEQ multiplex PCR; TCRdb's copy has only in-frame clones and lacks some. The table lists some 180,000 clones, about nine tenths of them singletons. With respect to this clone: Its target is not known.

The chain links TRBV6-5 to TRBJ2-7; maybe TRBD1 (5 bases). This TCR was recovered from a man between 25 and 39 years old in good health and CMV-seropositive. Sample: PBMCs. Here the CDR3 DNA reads TGTGCCAGCAGTTCCAGACCGGACACGGCGACCTACGAGCAGTACTTC. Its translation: CASSSRPDTATYEQYF.